The clone carrying this T cell receptor beta chain was seen at least ten times. The data originate from a study of blood T cells in healthy people across ages. PCR was performed a second time for roughly 7 to 12 cycles using a sample-barcoded 5' primer and a J-beta primer mix. One entry per CDR3 protein results from TCRdb running MiXCR on the 5' RACE reads. The table has roughly 680,000 distinct CDR3 sequences, 40% to 65% seen once. Trimming pared 0 bases from V and 2 bases from J, leaving 17 bases between. Germline lookup yields CDR1 DFQATT and CDR2 SNEGSKA (reference sequence). The CDR3 extends over 17 amino acids.

The TCR comes from a woman of 80 years or more in good health. The sample consisted of blood. The chain is built from TRBV20-1 and TRBJ2-1; unclear D gene. The CDR3 nucleotides are TGCAGTGCTAGAGATCTGGAGACCAGAATTGCCTACAATGAGCAGTTCTTC. Residues: CSARDLETRIAYNEQFF.